These 12 T cell receptor beta chains came from one sample sequenced in a study of blood T cells in healthy people across ages. The use of a sample-barcoded 5' primer and a J-beta primer mix characterized a second PCR of roughly 7 to 11 cycles. TCRdb redid the calling of the 5' RACE reads with MiXCR, one entry per CDR3 protein. The sample consists of 550,000 to 750,000 distinct CDR3 sequences, 20% to 25% of them appearing once. The sequenced sample was blood. The receptor source for this set is a man between 65 and 79 years old in good health.

A few counts support this clonotype. The chain recombines TRBV2 with TRBJ2-2, with 10 bases lining up with TRBD2. In germline, CDR1 is SNHLY, CDR2 FYNNEI. The CDR3 extends over 15 amino acids. V gave up 3 bases and J gave up 5 bases; unmatched junction bases: 3. The CDR3 DNA reads as TGTGCCAGCAGTGAGGGACTAGCGCATACCGGGGAGCTGTTTTTT. Its protein product is CASSEGLAHTGELFF. Full variable domain (missing parts from reference TRBV2 and TRBJ2-2): EPEVTQTPSHQVTQMGQEVILRCVPISNHLYFYWYRQILGQKVEFLVSFYNNEISEKSEIFDDQFSVERPDGSNFTLKIRSTKLEDSAMYFCASSEGLAHTGELFFGEGSRLTVL.

The J gene is TRBJ2-5, the V gene TRBV28; maybe TRBD2 (6 bases). V gave up 6 bases and J gave up 2 bases, with 22 bases separating them. Germline lookup yields CDR1 MDHEN and CDR2 SYDVKM. The CDR3 is 17 residues long. CDR3 coding DNA: TGTGCCAGCAGCCCCCAGAGGGGAGGCAACTATCAAGAGACCCAGTACTTC. Translation gives CASSPQRGGNYQETQYF.

This sequence joins TRBV7-9 and TRBJ1-4; 9 positions match TRBD1. CDR3 size: 16 residues. V lost 2 bases, J lost 8 bases, and 9 bases stayed unmatched. CDR1 and CDR2 from the germline V gene are SEHNR and FQNEAQ (reference sequence). The CDR3 region is CASSLRMGTGYEKLFF. The CDR3 DNA is TGTGCCAGCAGCTTACGGATGGGGACAGGGTACGAAAAACTGTTTTTT. Full variable domain (rest looked up from reference TRBV7-9 and TRBJ1-4): DTGVSQNPRHKITKRGQNVTFRCDPISEHNRLYWYRQTLGQGPEFLTYFQNEAQLEKSRLLSDRFSAERPKGSFSTLEIQRTEQGDSAMYLCASSLRMGTGYEKLFFGSGTQLSVL.

This rearrangement joins TRBV5-1 to TRBJ2-1; D perhaps matches TRBD1 (5 bases). The CDR3 is 15 amino acids. Trimming pared 4 bases from V and 0 bases from J, leaving 11 bases between. CDR1 SGHRS and CDR2 YFSETQ come from the germline V gene. Here the CDR3 reads CASSPLGDSYNEQFF. CDR3 nucleotide sequence: TGCGCCAGCAGCCCTCTAGGGGACTCCTACAATGAGCAGTTCTTC.

The sample holds a few counts of this clonotype. The V and J genes are TRBV13 and TRBJ2-7; 7 bases match TRBD2. The germline CDR1 and CDR2 sequences are PRHDT and FYEKMQ (reference sequence). CDR3 length: 15 amino acids. V lost 0 bases and J lost 6; bases outside the gene matches: 8. CDR3 region: CASSLGAGASSEQYF. As DNA, the CDR3 is TGTGCCAGCAGCTTAGGGGCGGGAGCTAGCTCCGAGCAGTACTTC.

The V gene is TRBV12-3 or TRBV12-4, the J gene TRBJ2-1; D remains unclear. TRBJ2-5 matches the DNA end more closely, so the J call is doubtful. The CDR3 is made up of 15 amino acids. This CDR3 reads CASSLSSIPGETQYF. DNA for the CDR3: TGTGCCAGCAGTTTATCATCCATTCCGGGTGAGACCCAGTACTTC.

The chain links TRBV29-1 to TRBJ1-3; a weak D match, TRBD1 (5 bases). The CDR3 sequence is 13 residues long. CDR1 and CDR2 from the germline V gene are SQVTM and ANQGSEA. V shed 3 bases and J shed 3 bases, with 9 bases lying between them. The CDR3 region is CSVEGGSGNTIYF. DNA of the CDR3: TGCAGCGTTGAGGGGGGGAGTGGAAACACCATATATTTT. Using reference TRBV29-1 and TRBJ1-3 for the parts outside the CDR3, the full variable domain is SAVISQKPSRDICQRGTSLTIQCQVDSQVTMMFWYRQQPGQSLTLIATANQGSEATYESGFVIDKFPISRPNLTFSTLTVSNMSPEDSSIYLCSVEGGSGNTIYFGEGSWLTVV.

This chain joins TRBV18 and TRBJ2-1; no reliable D call. In germline, CDR1 is KGHSH, CDR2 LQKENI. V gave up 2 bases and J gave up 5 bases, with 10 bases separating them. The CDR3 has 14 residues. As DNA, the CDR3 is TGTGCCAGCTCACCAGGGTCACTCGACAATGAGCAGTTCTTC. It specifies CASSPGSLDNEQFF.

The V call is TRBV18, the J call TRBJ2-7; D is perhaps TRBD1 (5 bases). The CDR3 is 12 amino acids. Trimming left V 6 bases short and J 4 bases short, with 10 bases between. Germline CDR1 reads KGHSH; CDR2 reads LQKENI. The CDR3 DNA follows: TGTGCCAGCTCCCAGGACACTTACGAGCAGTACTTC. This encodes CASSQDTYEQYF.

The V gene is TRBV15, the J gene TRBJ1-5; 8 nucleotides match TRBD1. From germline, CDR1 is LNHNV and CDR2 YYDKDF (reference sequence). The CDR3 spans 13 residues. CDR3 DNA: TGTGCACCGCGGGCAGGGGGCGATCAGCCCCAGCATTTT. It encodes CAPRAGGDQPQHF.

The V and J genes are TRBV9 and TRBJ2-5, with TRBD1 as a possible D gene (5 bases). The V and J ends lost 10 bases and 2 bases respectively, with 18 bases between them. CDR3 length equals 14 residues. The germline V gene has CDR1 SGDLS and CDR2 YYNGEE. CDR3 protein: CAVRRTNKQETQYF. In DNA form, the CDR3 reads TGTGCCGTTCGACGGACAAACAAACAAGAGACCCAGTACTTC.

CDR3 in amino acids: CSVGTVETQYF. CDR3 DNA: TGCAGCGTAGGGACAGTGGAGACCCAGTACTTC. The chain combines TRBV29-1 with TRBJ2-5, with 7 bases that match TRBD1. The V segment lost 6 bases and the J segment 5 bases; nucleotides outside the gene matches: 3. Germline-derived CDR1 and CDR2 are SQVTM and ANQGSEA. CDR3 length equals 11 residues.